What follows are 10 T cell receptor beta chains derived from one specimen sequenced in a study of CD8+CD57+ T cells in acquired aplastic anemia. TCR beta VDJ and CDR3 profiles were obtained from a genomic DNA template. Using its own MiXCR run on the reads, TCRdb lists one record per CDR3 protein. The data contain under 200,000 distinct CDR3 sequences, roughly 50% of them singletons. It was patients with CD8+CD57+ cell expansion by flow cytometry who were chosen for sequencing. The sample consisted of sorted CD4+, CD8+, or CD8+CD57+ T cells (not recorded which) from PBMCs. These TCRs come from a human donor with aplastic anemia.

The CDR3 DNA is TGCGCCAGCAGCATACGATCGCAGGACAGGGGGCCCCACGAGCAGTACTTC. Its protein is CASSIRSQDRGPHEQYF. The rearrangement links TRBV5-1 to TRBJ2-7, with 11 bases identical to TRBD1. The CDR3 contains 17 residues. Germline V gene sequence: CDR1 SGHRS, CDR2 YFSETQ. V lost 4 bases and J lost 5; bases outside the gene matches: 14. The full variable domain, completed using reference TRBV5-1 and TRBJ2-7, is KAGVTQTPRYLIKTRGQQVTLSCSPISGHRSVSWYQQTPGQGLQFLFEYFSETQRNKGNFPGRFSGRQFSNSRSEMNVSTLELGDSALYLCASSIRSQDRGPHEQYFGPGTRLTVT.

This CDR3 is CASSQRGLQETQYF. CDR3 nucleotides: TGTGCCAGTAGCCAGAGGGGACTCCAAGAGACCCAGTACTTC. V is TRBV19 and J is TRBJ2-5; perhaps TRBD2 as D (6 bases). Germline-derived CDR1 and CDR2 are LNHDA and SQIVND (reference sequence). V was shortened by 6 bases and J by 1 base, with 12 bases between the two germline ends. The CDR3 length is 14 residues.

This clonotype was counted many times. This chain connects TRBV11-2 to TRBJ2-5; no reliable D call. V lost 2 bases, J lost 1 base, and 5 bases lay in between. This CDR3 contains 13 residues. Germline V gene data show CDR1 as SGHAT and CDR2 as FQNNGV. The CDR3 sequence: CASSLLSQETQYF. The CDR3 coding sequence is TGTGCCAGCAGCTTACTGTCCCAAGAGACCCAGTACTTC.

The gene calls are TRBV25-1 and TRBJ1-1, with 7 nucleotides matching TRBD1. The trim removed 6 bases at V and 3 bases at J, leaving 10 bases unmatched. CDR3 length: 15 amino acids. From germline, CDR1 is MGHDK and CDR2 SYGVNS. For the CDR3, the DNA is TGTGCCAGCAGCCCAGGGGGAGGGTGGGACACTGAAGCTTTCTTT. Its protein is CASSPGGGWDTEAFF.

This clonotype appeared a few times. The gene calls are TRBV25-1 and TRBJ2-5; 12 bases are a match to TRBD2. The CDR3 covers 15 residues. Germline V lookup: CDR1 MGHDK, CDR2 SYGVNS. The V segment lost 5 bases and the J segment 5 bases; nucleotides outside the gene matches: 6. CDR3 region: CASSRLAGERETQYF. The CDR3 DNA follows: TGTGCCAGCAGTCGACTAGCGGGAGAGCGGGAGACCCAGTACTTC. The full variable domain, in which reference TRBV25-1 and TRBJ2-5 provide the parts outside the CDR3, is EADIYQTPRYLVIGTGKKITLECSQTMGHDKMYWYQQDPGMELHLIHYSYGVNSTEKGDLSSESTVSRIRTEHFPLTLESARPSHTSQYLCASSRLAGERETQYFGPGTRLLVL.

The rearrangement links TRBV4-3 to TRBJ2-1; the D gene is possibly TRBD1 (7 bases). The V end was cut by 4 bases, the J end by 5 bases, with 12 bases between. The germline V gene has CDR1 LGHNA and CDR2 YSLEER. The CDR3 consists of 14 residues. The CDR3 loop reads CASSLEGTDNEQFF. The CDR3 bases are TGCGCCAGCAGCCTGGAGGGGACAGACAATGAGCAGTTCTTC.

This clonotype was recorded a few times. The V gene is TRBV24-1, the J gene TRBJ2-2, with D perhaps TRBD2 (6 bases). Germline loops: CDR1 KGHDR, CDR2 SFDVKD. V was shortened by 4 bases and J by 5 bases, with 13 bases between the two germline ends. The CDR3 sequence is 15 residues long. The CDR3 bases are TGTGCCACCAGTGAGACTAGTGCGGGGACCGGGGAGCTGTTTTTT. This translates into CATSETSAGTGELFF.

This chain joins TRBV6-1 and TRBJ1-1; possibly TRBD1 for D (6 bases). The length of the CDR3 is 16 residues. V was clipped by 4 bases and J by 2 bases, with 17 bases between them. Germline CDR1 MNHNS, CDR2 SASEGT. CDR3 residues: CASSAPFMGGNTEAFF. As DNA, the CDR3 is TGTGCCAGCAGTGCCCCTTTTATGGGGGGCAACACTGAAGCTTTCTTT.

This chain uses TRBV20-1 with TRBJ2-7; D tentatively fits TRBD1 or TRBD2 (5 bases each). Germline values: CDR1 DFQATT, CDR2 SNEGSKA (reference sequence). The CDR3 runs to 14 residues. Trimming left V 5 bases short and J 6 bases short, with 20 bases between. The CDR3 coding sequence is TGCAGTGCTGCCCCTCGGGACCTACACCCCGAGCAGTACTTC. Its protein product is CSAAPRDLHPEQYF.

The rearrangement uses TRBV11-1 and TRBJ2-1; the match to TRBD2 covers 8 bases. The CDR3 sequence is 15 residues long. The trim removed 1 base at V and 9 bases at J, leaving 8 bases unmatched. Germline V gene lookup returns CDR1 SGHAT and CDR2 FQDESV (reference sequence). The CDR3 loop reads CASSLVSGTVGEQFF. DNA of the CDR3: TGTGCCAGCAGCTTAGTTAGCGGGACCGTTGGTGAGCAGTTCTTC.